Given below is one TCR beta chain in context. Its antigen remains unidentified. The data were taken from a study of human T cells and chemical hapten exposure. Study results and limitations: The presence of alopecia in the donors means their immune response may differ from healthy people's.

MiXCR, applied by TCRdb to the RACE reads, yields one record per CDR3 protein. The data show 350,000 or so distinct CDR3 sequences, around 6.9% seen once. Deletions cut 0 bases from V and 2 bases from J, with 13 bases between. The length of the CDR3 is 16 residues. Looked up from germline, CDR1 is DFQATT and CDR2 is SNEGSKA (reference sequence). Documented time point: patch test 1, 2 weeks after DPC sensitization. The treatment: therapeutic diphenylcyclopropenone sensitization with weekly scalp DPC. The rearrangement joins TRBV20-1 to TRBJ2-2, with a tentative D call TRBD1 (5 bases). The sequencing here drew on whole blood, taken in connection with sensitization to the hapten diphenylcyclopropenone (DPC). The sequence was collected from a woman between 18 and 29 years old with alopecia areata. Some clones in this sample may be carry-over from other donors' samples. CDR3 sequence reads: CSARDQGWPNTGELFF. The CDR3 bases are TGCAGTGCTAGAGATCAGGGCTGGCCTAACACCGGGGAGCTGTTTTTT.